Following are 25 T cell receptor beta chains from one sample sequenced in a study of blood T cell repertoires in COVID-19. This table comes from immunoSEQ multiplex PCR, and its TCRdb copy is limited to in-frame clones, with some not included. The sample records 110,000 to 150,000 clones, approximately 80% being singletons. Sequenced sample: peripheral blood. The receptors come from a human donor in a cohort sampled during active COVID-19.

This chain uses TRBV7-9 with TRBJ1-4; D might be TRBD1 (5 bases). The germline V gene encodes CDR1 SEHNR and CDR2 FQNEAQ (reference sequence). The CDR3 extends over 14 amino acids. The V gene lost 3 bases and the J gene lost 5 bases, with 10 bases spanning the gap. The CDR3 DNA sequence: TGTGCCAGCAGCTTTGACAGCCGGAATGAAAAACTGTTTTTT. Amino acids: CASSFDSRNEKLFF.

This chain joins TRBV6-5 and TRBJ2-4; a weak D match, TRBD2 (6 bases). V was pared by 10 bases and J by 1 base, with 17 bases between. This CDR3 comprises 15 residues. Germline loops: CDR1 MNHEY, CDR2 SVGAGI. CDR3 in amino acids: CATLAVDNAKNIQYF. CDR3 in DNA: TGTGCCACCTTAGCGGTGGATAATGCCAAAAACATTCAGTACTTC.

V usage is TRBV20-1 and J usage is TRBJ2-7; D is possibly TRBD2 (5 bases). From germline, CDR1 is DFQATT and CDR2 SNEGSKA (reference sequence). CDR3 length: 14 residues. V shed 3 bases and J shed 2 bases, with 14 bases lying between them. The CDR3 reads CSASYSGIPYEQYF. CDR3 bases: TGCAGTGCTAGTTACTCCGGGATCCCCTACGAGCAGTACTTC.

V and J are TRBV12-5 and TRBJ1-1; D unclear. The germline V gene has CDR1 LGHNT and CDR2 FRNRAP. The CDR3 contains 13 residues. The V and J ends lost 3 bases and 1 base respectively, with 6 bases between them. The CDR3 is CASGFRQNTEAFF. The CDR3 coding sequence is TGTGCTAGTGGTTTTCGACAGAACACTGAAGCTTTCTTT.

This clone has more than one count but fewer than ten. The chain links TRBV5-1 to TRBJ2-3, with 8 positions matching TRBD2. The V gene end was trimmed by 4 bases and the J gene end by 2 bases; junction bases not matched to a gene: 6. The CDR3 spans 15 residues. In germline, CDR1 is SGHRS, CDR2 YFSETQ. CDR3 sequence reads: CASSPTSGFTDTQYF. The CDR3 coding sequence is TGCGCCAGCAGCCCCACTAGCGGATTCACAGATACGCAGTATTTT.

The table lists this clone with a count of one. Written as DNA, the CDR3 is TGTGCCAGCAGCCCGTTCGGCGGGGGGACGGGTGAGCAGTTCTTC. This codes for CASSPFGGGTGEQFF. This chain connects TRBV4-2 to TRBJ2-1; 8 bases agree with TRBD2. Trimming took 4 bases from V and 9 from J; bases not matched to a gene: 11. The CDR3 extends over 15 amino acids. The germline V gene has CDR1 LGHNA and CDR2 YNFKEQ.

The V and J genes are TRBV10-3 and TRBJ2-7; 10 positions agree with TRBD2. Trimming cost V 8 bases and J 1 base; bases outside gene matches: 8. Germline assignment: CDR1 ENHRY and CDR2 SYGVKD. The CDR3 consists of 15 residues. The CDR3 loop is CAILAGAPNSYEQYF. The CDR3 region has the DNA TGTGCCATCCTAGCGGGGGCACCTAATTCCTACGAGCAGTACTTC.

The chain links TRBV11-2 to TRBJ1-3; D remains unclear. Germline V gene data show CDR1 as SGHAT and CDR2 as FQNNGV. This CDR3 has 15 amino acids. V was trimmed by 5 bases and J by 0 bases, leaving 11 bases between them. As DNA, the CDR3 is TGTGCCAGCAGCAAAGGAGAGGGCTCTGGAAACACCATATATTTT. Its protein is CASSKGEGSGNTIYF.

The J gene is TRBJ2-2, the V gene TRBV27, with 14 positions matching TRBD2. V gave up 5 bases and J gave up 6 bases; unmatched junction bases: 11. There are 18 residues in the CDR3. Per the germline V gene, CDR1 is MNHEY and CDR2 is SMNVEV (reference sequence). CDR3 bases: TGTGCCAGCAGTGCCCCGACTAGCGGGAGGGCCGGAGCCGGGGAGCTGTTTTTT. Translated: CASSAPTSGRAGAGELFF.

This clone was counted once. The V call is TRBV4-2, the J call TRBJ2-4, with D tentatively TRBD2 (5 bases). The ends were cut back, 0 bases at V and 6 bases at J, with 12 bases in the middle. CDR3 length equals 15 residues. The germline CDR1 and CDR2 sequences are LGHNA and YNFKEQ. CDR3 in DNA: TGTGCCAGCAGCCAAGAAGGGAGCGAGGTAAACATTCAGTACTTC. As protein: CASSQEGSEVNIQYF.

This clone was found a few times. J is TRBJ1-2 and V is TRBV19; maybe TRBD1 (5 bases). Germline V gene data show CDR1 as LNHDA and CDR2 as SQIVND (reference sequence). The CDR3 runs 14 residues. V lost 1 base to trimming and J lost 7 bases, with 13 bases between them. The CDR3: CASSIGQGTGGYTF. CDR3 sequence (DNA): TGTGCCAGTAGTATAGGGCAGGGAACCGGTGGCTACACCTTC.

The chain couples TRBV9 to TRBJ1-2; D may be TRBD1 (5 bases). The CDR3 runs to 14 residues. Trimming pared 3 bases from V and 5 bases from J, leaving 14 bases between. Germline V gene lookup returns CDR1 SGDLS and CDR2 YYNGEE. The CDR3 region is CASSAIGGSYGYTF. CDR3 nucleotides: TGTGCCAGCAGCGCCATCGGGGGTTCTTATGGCTACACCTTC.

V usage is TRBV7-2 and J usage is TRBJ2-1, with D possibly TRBD2 on 5 matching bases. From germline, CDR1 is SGHTA and CDR2 FQGNSA. The CDR3 totals 12 residues. Trimming cost V 1 base and J 9 bases, with 7 bases left between them. The DNA for the CDR3 is TGTGCCAGCAGCTTAGGGACTCGTGAGCAGTTCTTC. This translates into CASSLGTREQFF.

This CDR3 reads CASSFGLANYGYTF. Here the CDR3 DNA reads TGTGCCAGCAGCTTCGGACTGGCTAACTATGGCTACACCTTC. V and J are TRBV7-2 and TRBJ1-2; D remains unclear. The CDR3 loop spans 14 amino acids. The V gene's germline CDR1 is SGHTA and CDR2 FQGNSA. The V end was cut by 3 bases, the J end by 0 bases, with 8 bases between.

This clone appeared a few times. The chain combines TRBV7-3 with TRBJ2-7; TRBD2 might be the D (6 bases). The germline V and J ends were trimmed by 4 bases and 1 base, with 26 bases remaining between them. Germline V gene lookup returns CDR1 SGHTA and CDR2 FQGTGA. This CDR3 has 19 residues. The CDR3 spells CASSSSNQIREWGSYEQYV. CDR3 bases: TGTGCCAGCAGCTCCTCTAACCAGATACGGGAGTGGGGTTCCTACGAGCAGTACGTC.

The V call is TRBV9, the J call TRBJ1-2, with 8 nucleotides matching TRBD1. V was clipped by 4 bases and J by 4 bases; unmatched bases: 9. Looked up from germline, CDR1 is SGDLS and CDR2 is YYNGEE. The CDR3 runs to 15 residues. This CDR3 is CASSPTGQGSYGYTF. The CDR3 DNA reads TGTGCCAGCAGCCCGACAGGACAGGGTTCCTATGGCTACACCTTC.

This CDR3 is CATDDRDSNQPQHF. In nucleotides, the CDR3 is TGTGCCACCGATGACAGGGATAGCAATCAGCCCCAGCATTTT. This chain connects TRBV6-5 to TRBJ1-5; 7 nucleotides line up with TRBD1. The CDR3 length is 14 residues. CDR1 is MNHEY, CDR2 SVGAGI, per germline. The J segment lost 0 bases and the V segment lost 10 bases, leaving 6 bases of the junction unmatched.

V is TRBV7-6 and J is TRBJ2-1; 8 bases line up with TRBD1. There are 15 residues in the CDR3. Germline V gives CDR1 SGHVS, CDR2 FNYEAQ. Trimming at V came to 5 bases and at J to 2 bases, leaving 5 bases not matched to a gene. CDR3 in amino acids: CASSPRGRAYNEQFF. DNA for the CDR3: TGTGCCAGCAGCCCCAGGGGGCGGGCCTACAATGAGCAGTTCTTC.

This chain links TRBV5-1 with TRBJ2-7; 8 nucleotides agree with TRBD2. The V and J ends lost 2 bases and 0 bases, in that order; junction bases with no gene match: 4. The length of the CDR3 is 15 residues. Germline assignment: CDR1 SGHRS and CDR2 YFSETQ. The CDR3 bases are TGCGCCAGCAGCTTTAGCGGGACGAGCTCCTACGAGCAGTACTTC. It is translated as CASSFSGTSSYEQYF. The full variable domain, rest sourced from reference TRBV5-1 and TRBJ2-7, is KAGVTQTPRYLIKTRGQQVTLSCSPISGHRSVSWYQQTPGQGLQFLFEYFSETQRNKGNFPGRFSGRQFSNSRSEMNVSTLELGDSALYLCASSFSGTSSYEQYFGPGTRLTVT.

The chain joins TRBV5-1 to TRBJ2-1; 9 bases match TRBD2. This CDR3 is built from 15 residues. After removal of 4 bases from V and 10 bases from J, the junction contained 12 bases not matched to a gene. Germline loops: CDR1 SGHRS, CDR2 YFSETQ. CDR3 sequence (DNA): TGCGCCAGCAGCAGACGCGGGGGGGCCATCGGGGAGCAGTTCTTC. Protein sequence: CASSRRGGAIGEQFF.

The chain links TRBV19 to TRBJ1-2; D may be TRBD1 (5 bases). This CDR3 is 15 amino acids long. Trimming left V 5 bases short and J 5 bases short, with 18 bases between. The V gene's germline CDR1 is LNHDA and CDR2 SQIVND (reference sequence). The chain's CDR3 is CASSVFRVAGYGYTF. The DNA of the CDR3 is TGTGCCAGTAGTGTATTCAGGGTGGCTGGGTATGGCTACACCTTC.

This chain uses TRBV14 with TRBJ1-1; possible D gene TRBD1, 5 bases. Germline lookup yields CDR1 SGHDN and CDR2 FVKESK. The CDR3 spans 17 residues. The V gene lost 2 bases and the J gene lost 3 bases, with 19 bases spanning the gap. The CDR3 sequence is CASSQNSGWGVDTEAFF. CDR3 nucleotides: TGTGCCAGCAGCCAAAACTCCGGTTGGGGGGTTGACACTGAAGCTTTCTTT.

The V call is TRBV12-3 or TRBV12-4, the J call TRBJ1-2, with D maybe TRBD1 (5 bases). CDR3 size: 13 residues. V shed 6 bases and J shed 7 bases, with 15 bases lying between them. This CDR3 is CASSKQVASGYTF. The CDR3, as DNA: TGTGCCAGCAGCAAACAGGTCGCTTCTGGCTACACCTTC.

The rearrangement links TRBV29-1 to TRBJ2-1, with D maybe TRBD2 (5 bases). The germline CDR1 and CDR2 sequences are SQVTM and ANQGSEA. CDR3 size: 14 residues. The V gene lost 4 bases and the J gene lost 4 bases, with 14 bases spanning the gap. The CDR3 DNA reads as TGCAGCGTTGTACAAGAATGGGAGTACAATGAGCAGTTCTTC. It specifies CSVVQEWEYNEQFF.

The CDR3 is CASSDGAGNPYEQYV. Here the CDR3 DNA reads TGTGCCAGCAGTGATGGGGCAGGGAACCCCTACGAGCAGTACGTC. The V gene is TRBV6-1, the J gene TRBJ2-7; maybe TRBD1 (5 bases). The CDR3 covers 15 residues. V lost 3 bases and J 2 bases, leaving 14 bases between the germline ends. Germline V gene sequence: CDR1 MNHNS, CDR2 SASEGT.